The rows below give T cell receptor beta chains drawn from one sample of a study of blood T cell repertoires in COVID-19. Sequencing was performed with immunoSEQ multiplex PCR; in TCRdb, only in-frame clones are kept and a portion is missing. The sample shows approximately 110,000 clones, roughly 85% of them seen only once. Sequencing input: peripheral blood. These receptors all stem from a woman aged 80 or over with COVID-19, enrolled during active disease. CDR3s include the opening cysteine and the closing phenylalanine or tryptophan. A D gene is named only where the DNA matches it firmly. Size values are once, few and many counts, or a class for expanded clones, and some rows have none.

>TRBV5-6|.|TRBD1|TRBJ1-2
TGTGCCAGCAGCTTGACAGGGGAGTATGGCTACACCTTC
CASSLTGEYGYTF
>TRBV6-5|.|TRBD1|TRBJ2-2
TGTGCCAGCAGAACAGGGGCCGGGGAGCTGTTTTTT
CASRTGAGELFF
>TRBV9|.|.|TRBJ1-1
TGTGCCAGCAGCGTAGCTGGAGGGACCACTGAAGCTTTCTTT
CASSVAGGTTEAFF
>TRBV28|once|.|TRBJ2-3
TGTGCCAGCAGTCCCCCCGGTCGGGATACGCAGTATTTT
CASSPPGRDTQYF
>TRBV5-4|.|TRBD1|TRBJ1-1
TGTGCCAGCAGCCTCGGGACAGGGGATAATACTGAAGCTTTCTTT
CASSLGTGDNTEAFF
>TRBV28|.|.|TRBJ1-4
TGTGCCAGCAGCCAAGACATGTCTAATGAAAAACTGTTTTTT
CASSQDMSNEKLFF
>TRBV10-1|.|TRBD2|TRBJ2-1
TGCGCCAGCGACCTAGGGCCTAGCGGGGGCTCCTACAATGAGCAGTTCTTC
CASDLGPSGGSYNEQFF
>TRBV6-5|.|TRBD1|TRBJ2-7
TGTGCCAGCAGTCCCCCGGGACAGCTGTACGAGCAGTACTTC
CASSPPGQLYEQYF
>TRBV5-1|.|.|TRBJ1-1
TGCGCCAGCAGCTTGCTTACAGGGACGACCACTGAAGCTTTCTTT
CASSLLTGTTTEAFF
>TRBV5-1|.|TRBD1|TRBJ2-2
TGCGCCAGCAGCTTGGTGGCAGGGGGCTCCGGGGAGCTGTTTTTT
CASSLVAGGSGELFF
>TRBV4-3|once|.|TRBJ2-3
TGCGCCAGCAGCCATATGAGGGAGTCCCCTACAGATACGCAGTATTTT
CASSHMRESPTDTQYF
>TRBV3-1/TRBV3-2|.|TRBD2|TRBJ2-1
TGTGCCAGCACTAAGACTAGCGGGCATAGCTACAATGAGCAGTTCTTC
CASTKTSGHSYNEQFF
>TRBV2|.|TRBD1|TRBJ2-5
TGTGCCAGCAGACCGGGACAGACCTACCAAGAGACCCAGTACTTC
CASRPGQTYQETQYF
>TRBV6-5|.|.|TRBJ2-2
TGTGCCAGCAGCGCCAAAGAGACCGGGGAGCTGTTTTTT
CASSAKETGELFF
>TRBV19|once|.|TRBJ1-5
TGTGCCAGTAGTGCTCAGATCAGCAATCAGCCCCAGCATTTT
CASSAQISNQPQHF
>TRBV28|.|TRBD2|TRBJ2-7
TGTGCCAGCAGTACCGCCGCACTAGCGGGAGCTCGGGCTGGGCAGTACTTC
CASSTAALAGARAGQYF
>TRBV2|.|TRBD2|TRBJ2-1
TGTGCCAGCATGAGGACTAGCGAACACAATGAGCAGTTCTTC
CASMRTSEHNEQFF
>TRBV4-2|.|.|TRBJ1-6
TGTGCCAGCAGCCAAGAGATGGGGAGTCCTAATTCACCCCTCCACTTT
CASSQEMGSPNSPLHF
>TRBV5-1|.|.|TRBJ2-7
TGCGCCAGCAGCAACGCGGAGAGTCCCTACGAGCAGTACTTC
CASSNAESPYEQYF
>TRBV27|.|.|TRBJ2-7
TGTGCCAGCAGCCCGGGATCCTACGAGCAGTACTTC
CASSPGSYEQYF
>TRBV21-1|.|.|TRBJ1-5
TGTGCCAGCAGTAGACAGGGGGCCGGGCCCCAGCATTTT
CASSRQGAGPQHF
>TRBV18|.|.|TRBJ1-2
TGTGCCAGCTCACCATCTAGGGAAGGAGGAGATGGCTACACCTTC
CASSPSREGGDGYTF
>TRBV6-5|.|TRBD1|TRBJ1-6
TGTGCCAGCAGCTACAGGGGGAACAATTCACCCCTCCACTTT
CASSYRGNNSPLHF
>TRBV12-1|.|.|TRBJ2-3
TGTGCCACCTTAGCGGGAGGGCGCACAGATACGCAGTATTTT
CATLAGGRTDTQYF
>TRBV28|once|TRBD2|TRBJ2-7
TGTGCCAGCAGTTCCCCCAGCGGGGGATCCTACGAGCAGTACTTC
CASSSPSGGSYEQYF
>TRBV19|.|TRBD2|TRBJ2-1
TGTGCCAGTAGTCCCGGGACTAGCGGGAGCGGGGAGCAGTTCTTC
CASSPGTSGSGEQFF
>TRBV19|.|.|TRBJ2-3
TGTGCCAGTAGTGGTGCCCGGGATCGGCTGGCGGATACGCAGTATTTT
CASSGARDRLADTQYF
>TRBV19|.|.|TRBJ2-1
TGTGCCAGTAGTGCGATTTACAATGAGCAGTTCTTC
CASSAIYNEQFF
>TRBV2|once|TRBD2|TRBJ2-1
TGTGCCAGTAGCGGGGAATCCTACAATGAGCAGTTCTTC
CASSGESYNEQFF
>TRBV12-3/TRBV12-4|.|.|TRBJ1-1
TGTGCCAGCAGTTTACTTGTGAGCACTGAAGCTTTCTTT
CASSLLVSTEAFF
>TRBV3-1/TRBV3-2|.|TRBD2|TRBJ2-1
TGTGCCAGCAGCCTCTCTAGCGGTTACAATGAGCAGTTCTTC
CASSLSSGYNEQFF
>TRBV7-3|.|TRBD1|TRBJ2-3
TGTGCCAGCAGCTTAATGGGGACAGTCTCCACAGATACGCAGTATTTT
CASSLMGTVSTDTQYF
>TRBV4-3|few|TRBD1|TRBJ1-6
TGCGCCAGCAGCCAAGACGGGACAGGGGACCATAATTCACCCCTCCACTTT
CASSQDGTGDHNSPLHF
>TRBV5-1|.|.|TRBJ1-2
TGCGCCAGCAGTGGTGGGGGGGCTCTTCAGCCTAACTATGGCTACACCTTC
CASSGGGALQPNYGYTF
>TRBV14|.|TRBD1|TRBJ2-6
TGTGCCAGCAGCCGGGACAGGGGTCCTGGGGCCAACGTCCTGACTTTC
CASSRDRGPGANVLTF
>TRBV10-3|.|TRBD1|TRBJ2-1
TGTGCCATCAGTGAGTCGGGACAGTTCAACAATGAGCAGTTCTTC
CAISESGQFNNEQFF